The table lists the clone carrying this T cell receptor beta chain with a few counts. Its antigen is as yet unknown. This specimen comes from a study of T cell repertoires in cytomegalovirus infection. TCRdb re-analysed the reads in MiXCR, keeping a single row per CDR3 protein. The data contain approximately 1,000,000 distinct CDR3 sequences, around 29% of them singletons. Germline V gene lookup returns CDR1 SEHNR and CDR2 FQNEAQ (reference sequence). Trimming took 0 bases from V and 3 from J, leaving 6 bases between them. CDR3 length: 14 amino acids. The receptor's source is a human donor in good health (CMV status not recorded). Some clones in this sample may be carry-over from other donors' samples. This rearrangement joins TRBV7-9 to TRBJ1-5, with D unresolved. Source: cultured CD8+ T cells from PBMCs, taken from culture after CMV antigen stimulation. CDR3 protein: CASSLAADNQPQHF. The CDR3 DNA reads TGTGCCAGCAGCTTAGCGGCGGACAATCAGCCCCAGCATTTT. The full variable domain, rest sourced from reference TRBV7-9 and TRBJ1-5, is DTGVSQNPRHKITKRGQNVTFRCDPISEHNRLYWYRQTLGQGPEFLTYFQNEAQLEKSRLLSDRFSAERPKGSFSTLEIQRTEQGDSAMYLCASSLAADNQPQHFGDGTRLSIL.